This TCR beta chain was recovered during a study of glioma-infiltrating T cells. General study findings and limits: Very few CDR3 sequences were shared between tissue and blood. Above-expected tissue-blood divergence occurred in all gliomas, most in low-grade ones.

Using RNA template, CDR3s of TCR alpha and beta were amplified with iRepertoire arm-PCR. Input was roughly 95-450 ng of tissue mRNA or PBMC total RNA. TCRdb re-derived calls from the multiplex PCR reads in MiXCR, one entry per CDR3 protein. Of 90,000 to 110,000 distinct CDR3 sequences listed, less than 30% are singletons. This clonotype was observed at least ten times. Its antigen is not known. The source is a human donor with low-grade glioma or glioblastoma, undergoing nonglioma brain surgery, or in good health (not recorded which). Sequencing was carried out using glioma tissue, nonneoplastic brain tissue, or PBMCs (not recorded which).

The CDR3, as DNA: TGCGCCACCTCTAATGAGAGATACAATGAGCAGTTCTTC. The encoded protein is CATSNERYNEQFF. J is TRBJ2-1 and V is TRBV10-2; D uncertain. The CDR3 sequence is 13 residues long. Germline CDR1 WSHSY, CDR2 SAAADI. V shed 10 bases and J shed 4 bases, with 14 bases lying between them.